Shown below are 23 T cell receptor beta chains from a single sample sequenced in a study of blood T cell repertoires in COVID-19 (dated by TCRdb to about 2020). The protocol used for the library was the immunoSEQ multiplex PCR assay. TCRdb mirrors the immuneACCESS table, restricted to in-frame sequences. Some clones are absent from its copies; in checked studies, under half trace to an unresolved V gene, and the reason for the others is unknown. The sample table contains about 110,000 clones; only one count was recorded for around 64% of them. Of the sample, 1.8% falls within the top ten clones. Material for sequencing was peripheral blood. These receptors came from a woman between 35 and 50 years old with acute or convalescent COVID-19.

This clone appeared a few times. This chain connects TRBV6-5 to TRBJ2-2, with D tentatively TRBD1 (5 bases). The CDR3 sequence is 15 residues long. Trimming shortened V by 7 bases and J by 0 bases, and 12 bases separated the two germline ends. CDR1 and CDR2 from the germline V gene are MNHEY and SVGAGI. The CDR3 DNA follows: TGTGCCAGCAACCGACAGACCGCGAACACCGGGGAGCTGTTTTTT. Its protein product is CASNRQTANTGELFF.

The rearrangement uses TRBV9 and TRBJ2-6, with 8 bases matching TRBD1. The J segment lost 2 bases and the V segment lost 3 bases, leaving 1 base of the junction unmatched. Germline V gene data show CDR1 as SGDLS and CDR2 as YYNGEE. The CDR3 runs to 15 residues. The CDR3 sequence is CASSAQGAGANVLTF. CDR3 in DNA: TGTGCCAGCAGCGCACAGGGGGCTGGGGCCAACGTCCTGACTTTC. The whole variable domain, filled in from reference TRBV9 and TRBJ2-6, reads DSGVTQTPKHLITATGQRVTLRCSPRSGDLSVYWYQQSLDQGLQFLIQYYNGEERAKGNILERFSAQQFPDLHSELNLSSLELGDSALYFCASSAQGAGANVLTFGAGSRLTVL.

This chain links TRBV4-3 with TRBJ2-3; 8 nucleotides line up with TRBD2. The germline CDR1 and CDR2 sequences are LGHNA and YSLEER. The V segment lost 4 bases and the J segment 5 bases; nucleotides outside the gene matches: 5. The CDR3 covers 14 residues. The CDR3 here is CASSPGGAGDTQYF. In nucleotides, the CDR3 is TGCGCCAGCAGCCCGGGGGGGGCTGGAGATACGCAGTATTTT.

This clone showed up just a few times. The V gene is TRBV19, the J gene TRBJ1-3, with D tentatively TRBD1 (6 bases). The germline gives CDR1 LNHDA, CDR2 SQIVND (reference sequence). V lost 6 bases, J lost 3 bases, and 9 bases lay in between. The CDR3 totals 13 residues. CDR3 sequence (DNA): TGTGCCAGTAGCAACAGGGATGGAAACACCATATATTTT. It translates to CASSNRDGNTIYF.

J is TRBJ2-3 and V is TRBV6-5; 8 bases are shared with TRBD1. This CDR3 has 16 amino acids. V gave up 1 base and J gave up 6 bases; unmatched junction bases: 9. Germline loops: CDR1 MNHEY, CDR2 SVGAGI. The CDR3 DNA reads TGTGCCAGCAGTTACTATCTGACAGGGGATTGGGATACGCAGTATTTT. This codes for CASSYYLTGDWDTQYF.

The chain uses TRBV3-1 (or the pseudogene TRBV3-2) and TRBJ1-1, with D tentatively TRBD1 (5 bases). Germline CDR1 is LGHDT and CDR2 is YNNKEL (reference sequence). Between the trimmed V and J ends, which lost 3 bases and 2 bases, there was a span of 10 bases. The CDR3 is 14 amino acids. The CDR3: CASSHWGPNTEAFF. The DNA of the CDR3 is TGTGCCAGCAGCCATTGGGGCCCTAACACTGAAGCTTTCTTT.

This rearrangement joins TRBV15 to TRBJ2-3, with D possibly being TRBD1 (6 bases). The CDR3 runs 15 residues. Germline CDR1 and CDR2: LNHNV and YYDKDF (reference sequence). V lost 1 base and J 1 base, leaving 9 bases between the germline ends. CDR3 in DNA: TGTGCCACCAGCAGAGGTGACAGGCGCACAGATACGCAGTATTTT. Protein sequence: CATSRGDRRTDTQYF. Variable domain in full (rest from reference TRBV15 and TRBJ2-3): DAMVIQNPRYQVTQFGKPVTLSCSQTLNHNVMYWYQQKSSQAPKLLFHYYDKDFNNEADTPDNFQSRRPNTSFCFLDIRSPGLGDTAMYLCATSRGDRRTDTQYFGPGTRLTVL.

This clone was seen once. The V gene is TRBV7-2, the J gene TRBJ2-7; D gene unclear. The CDR3 runs to 13 residues. V was cut by 1 base and J by 6 bases, with 10 bases left in between. Germline V lookup: CDR1 SGHTA, CDR2 FQGNSA. The CDR3 reads CASSLGSSGEQYF. CDR3 nucleotides: TGTGCCAGCAGCTTAGGGTCCTCGGGCGAGCAGTACTTC. Based on the CDR3 plus reference TRBV7-2 and TRBJ2-7, the full variable domain is GAGVSQSPSNKVTEKGKDVELRCDPISGHTALYWYRQSLGQGLEFLIYFQGNSAPDKSGLPSDRFSAERTGGSVSTLTIQRTQQEDSAVYLCASSLGSSGEQYFGPGTRLTVT.

The V call is TRBV4-1, the J call TRBJ2-4, with 11 bases aligning to TRBD2. Germline CDR1 reads MGHRA; CDR2 reads YSYEKL. Unmatched junction bases numbered 16, after V lost 3 bases and J lost 3 bases. The CDR3 length is 20 residues. The CDR3 DNA sequence: TGCGCCAGCAGCCAGGGGTCTAGCGGGGGGATATTTAATAACAAAAACATTCAGTACTTC. Translation gives CASSQGSSGGIFNNKNIQYF.

The genes are TRBV28 and TRBJ1-2; TRBD1 agrees at 7 bases. Germline-derived CDR1 and CDR2 are MDHEN and SYDVKM. The CDR3 consists of 14 residues. Trimming removed 2 bases from V and 4 bases from J; junction bases left unmatched: 4. The DNA of the CDR3 is TGTGCCAGCAGTTTACAAGGGGGCGGCTATGGCTACACCTTC. Its translation: CASSLQGGGYGYTF.

The chain is built from TRBV6-2 or TRBV6-3 and TRBJ1-5; possible D gene TRBD1, 6 bases. The ends were cut back, 0 bases at V and 0 bases at J, with 9 bases in the middle. Germline loops: CDR1 MNHEY, CDR2 SVGEGT. This CDR3 comprises 16 residues. CDR3 protein: CASSYSGALSNQPQHF. The CDR3 DNA reads TGTGCCAGCAGTTACTCGGGGGCCCTTAGCAATCAGCCCCAGCATTTT.

This clone was found a few times. The chain has TRBV7-2 and TRBJ2-5; 11 bases line up with TRBD1. This CDR3 comprises 15 residues. From germline, CDR1 is SGHTA and CDR2 FQGNSA. The ends lost 5 bases at V and 5 bases at J; junction bases unmatched: 7. CDR3 bases: TGTGCCAGCAGCCGTTGGACAGGGGGCGAGGAGACCCAGTACTTC. This translates into CASSRWTGGEETQYF.

The V gene is TRBV18, the J gene TRBJ1-4; 10 bases align to TRBD1. The CDR3 is made up of 14 amino acids. Germline V gives CDR1 KGHSH, CDR2 LQKENI. Germline trimming cut 1 base from V and 8 bases from J; bases unmatched to any gene: 1. This CDR3 reads CASSPRDRGEKLFF. The CDR3 DNA reads TGTGCCAGCTCACCACGGGACAGGGGCGAAAAACTGTTTTTT.

The genes are TRBV28 and TRBJ1-5; unclear D gene. The CDR3 has 14 residues. The germline V and J ends were trimmed by 6 bases and 3 bases, with 12 bases remaining between them. The germline V gene has CDR1 MDHEN and CDR2 SYDVKM. DNA for the CDR3: TGTGCCAGCAGGACGAGGACTCCCAATCAGCCCCAGCATTTT. It specifies CASRTRTPNQPQHF. Together with reference TRBV28 and TRBJ1-5, the CDR3 gives the full variable domain: DVKVTQSSRYLVKRTGEKVFLECVQDMDHENMFWYRQDPGLGLRLIYFSYDVKMKEKGDIPEGYSVSREKKERFSLILESASTNQTSMYLCASRTRTPNQPQHFGDGTRLSIL.

This chain connects TRBV5-1 to TRBJ2-5; 11 bases agree with TRBD2. Germline assignment: CDR1 SGHRS and CDR2 YFSETQ. The J segment lost 5 bases and the V segment lost 1 base, leaving 7 bases of the junction unmatched. This CDR3 is 16 amino acids long. CDR3 residues: CASSLPGLAEGETQYF. The CDR3 bases are TGCGCCAGCAGCTTGCCGGGACTAGCGGAAGGGGAGACCCAGTACTTC.

The chain joins TRBV9 to TRBJ2-3, with D possibly being TRBD2 (5 bases). The length of the CDR3 is 15 residues. Germline V gene lookup returns CDR1 SGDLS and CDR2 YYNGEE. V was shortened by 0 bases and J by 7 bases, with 15 bases between the two germline ends. CDR3 bases: TGTGCCAGCAGCGTAGGTCGGGGAATGGTATATACGCAGTATTTT. This gives the protein CASSVGRGMVYTQYF.

This chain links TRBV5-1 with TRBJ2-7, with a weak D call TRBD1 (6 bases). The V end was cut by 0 bases, the J end by 6 bases, with 10 bases between. The CDR3 covers 13 residues. The V gene's germline CDR1 is SGHRS and CDR2 YFSETQ. The CDR3 region has the DNA TGCGCCAGCAGCTTGGGGGGCAGGGGCGAGCAGTACTTC. Protein sequence: CASSLGGRGEQYF.

The J gene is TRBJ1-1, the V gene TRBV6-6; TRBD1 matches 8 bases. Per germline, CDR1 MNHNY and CDR2 SVGAGI (reference sequence). The CDR3 covers 16 residues. The V and J ends lost 4 bases and 5 bases, in that order; junction bases with no gene match: 12. The CDR3 loop reads CASSSAGGSWGTEAFF. CDR3 coding DNA: TGTGCCAGCAGTTCCGCAGGGGGCTCGTGGGGGACTGAAGCTTTCTTT.

The rearrangement joins TRBV28 to TRBJ1-2; 7 bases map to TRBD1. The germline CDR1 and CDR2 sequences are MDHEN and SYDVKM. The CDR3 runs 13 residues. The ends lost 4 bases at V and 8 bases at J; junction bases unmatched: 7. The DNA for the CDR3 is TGTGCCAGCAGTTACGGACAGGTACGGGGCTACACCTTC. Translated: CASSYGQVRGYTF.

This chain connects TRBV11-2 to TRBJ2-7; TRBD2 matches 10 bases. Trimming cost V 5 bases and J 2 bases; bases outside gene matches: 9. The CDR3 spans 16 residues. The V gene's germline CDR1 is SGHAT and CDR2 FQNNGV. The CDR3 reads CASSRTLAGEAYEQYF. The CDR3, as DNA: TGTGCCAGCAGCCGAACCCTAGCGGGGGAAGCCTACGAGCAGTACTTC. Combining the CDR3 with reference TRBV11-2 and TRBJ2-7 gives the whole variable domain EAGVAQSPRYKIIEKRQSVAFWCNPISGHATLYWYQQILGQGPKLLIQFQNNGVVDDSQLPKDRFSAERLKGVDSTLKIQPAKLEDSAVYLCASSRTLAGEAYEQYFGPGTRLTVT.

This chain joins TRBV19 and TRBJ2-1; perhaps TRBD1 as D (6 bases). The germline V gene has CDR1 LNHDA and CDR2 SQIVND (reference sequence). The CDR3 has 15 amino acids. Trimming took off 5 bases at V and 6 bases at J, with 17 bases between the two ends. The DNA of the CDR3 is TGTGCCAGTAGTGCACCGGGACAAGCAATCAATGAGCAGTTCTTC. It codes for CASSAPGQAINEQFF.

This chain connects TRBV27 to TRBJ1-6; 10 bases are shared with TRBD1. Germline V gene sequence: CDR1 MNHEY, CDR2 SMNVEV (reference sequence). V lost 7 bases, J lost 10 bases, and 13 bases stayed unmatched. This CDR3 is built from 16 residues. CDR3 nucleotides: TGTGCCAGCACCTCTTCATCGACAGGGGGCGGCTCACCCCTCCACTTT. This sequence encodes CASTSSSTGGGSPLHF.

The chain combines TRBV6-1 with TRBJ1-2; D might be TRBD1 (5 bases). The CDR3 runs to 15 residues. With 2 bases removed from V and 1 base from J, the gap between germline ends came to 11 bases. CDR1 is MNHNS and CDR2 is SASEGT in the germline V gene. Here the CDR3 DNA reads TGTGCCAGCAGTGAAACCCTTAGGGGTAACTATGGCTACACCTTC. Translated, it gives CASSETLRGNYGYTF.